This is a list of T cell receptor beta chains from one sample in a study of T cell repertoires in cytomegalovirus infection. These receptors are not linked to any known antigen. TCRdb reprocessed the reads with MiXCR, giving one entry per CDR3 protein. The sample shows 300,000 to 400,000 distinct CDR3 sequences, just under 25% of them seen only once. This specimen consisted of cultured PBMCs, obtained from culture after CMV antigen stimulation. The receptor set was obtained from a human donor in good health (CMV status not recorded). Some clones in this sample may be carry-over from other donors' samples. The CDR3 runs from the conserved cysteine through the conserved F or W. A D gene is named only where the DNA matches it firmly. Rows may omit the clone size; those that give it use once, few, many or a size class.

size: -
D: -
J: TRBJ1-1
V: TRBV12-5
CDR3: CASDLGGPLNTEAFF
DNA: TGTGCTAGTGACTTGGGGGGGCCTCTGAACACTGAAGCTTTCTTT

size: -
D: TRBD2
J: TRBJ2-3
V: TRBV10-3
CDR3: CAIRKGGTDTQYF
DNA: TGTGCCATCAGGAAGGGAGGGACAGATACGCAGTATTTT

size: few
D: TRBD1
J: TRBJ1-5
V: TRBV19
CDR3: CASSTGTGGQPQHF
DNA: TGTGCCAGTAGTACCGGGACAGGGGGCCAGCCCCAGCATTTT

size: few
D: TRBD1
J: TRBJ2-7
V: TRBV6-6
CDR3: CASSDKGTGGFLRYEQYF
DNA: TGTGCCAGCAGTGATAAGGGGACAGGGGGTTTCCTTCGGTACGAGCAGTACTTC

size: few
D: -
J: TRBJ2-1
V: TRBV6-2/TRBV6-3
CDR3: CASSYYRDAQFF
DNA: TGTGCCAGCAGTTACTACCGGGACGCTCAGTTCTTC

size: -
D: -
J: TRBJ1-1
V: TRBV9
CDR3: CASSVEPGLNTEAFF
DNA: TGTGCCAGCAGCGTAGAACCGGGTCTGAACACTGAAGCTTTCTTT

size: -
D: TRBD1
J: TRBJ2-1
V: TRBV9
CDR3: CASSVGQGGGGEQFF
DNA: TGTGCCAGCAGCGTAGGACAGGGGGGTGGAGGTGAGCAGTTCTTC

size: -
D: -
J: TRBJ1-4
V: TRBV4-1
CDR3: CASSRDGATNEKLFF
DNA: TGCGCCAGCAGCCGCGACGGTGCAACTAATGAAAAACTGTTTTTT

size: -
D: -
J: TRBJ2-1
V: TRBV19
CDR3: CASSPPRGSSYNEQFF
DNA: TGTGCCAGTAGTCCTCCCCGGGGGAGCTCCTACAATGAGCAGTTCTTC

size: -
D: -
J: TRBJ1-4
V: TRBV7-6
CDR3: CASSLRDTNEKLFF
DNA: TGTGCCAGCAGCCTCAGGGATACTAATGAAAAACTGTTTTTT

size: -
D: -
J: TRBJ2-1
V: TRBV27
CDR3: CASSPVGQFF
DNA: TGTGCCAGCAGTCCCGTTGGGCAGTTCTTC

size: many
D: TRBD2
J: TRBJ2-3
V: TRBV19
CDR3: CASSWTSGRPPDTQYF
DNA: TGTGCCAGTAGTTGGACTAGCGGGAGGCCCCCAGATACGCAGTATTTT

size: few
D: -
J: TRBJ1-3
V: TRBV6-2/TRBV6-3
CDR3: CASSLRSGNTIYF
DNA: TGTGCCAGCAGCCTCCGATCTGGAAACACCATATATTTT

size: -
D: -
J: TRBJ1-2
V: TRBV19
CDR3: CASSGLGGYTF
DNA: TGTGCCAGTAGTGGACTGGGCGGCTACACCTTC

size: -
D: TRBD2
J: TRBJ2-3
V: TRBV3-1
CDR3: CASSYGLAGVGTTDTQYF
DNA: TGTGCCAGCAGCTACGGACTAGCGGGAGTAGGAACCACAGATACGCAGTATTTT

size: many
D: -
J: TRBJ2-1
V: TRBV7-2
CDR3: CASSYYSYNEQFF
DNA: TGTGCCAGCAGCTATTACTCCTACAATGAGCAGTTCTTC

size: few
D: -
J: TRBJ2-5
V: TRBV7-6
CDR3: CASSPGVVETQYF
DNA: TGTGCCAGCAGCCCCGGAGTGGTCGAGACCCAGTACTTC

size: many
D: -
J: TRBJ2-6
V: TRBV20-1
CDR3: CSAPGVSGANVLTF
DNA: TGCAGTGCACCGGGGGTCTCTGGGGCCAACGTCCTGACTTTC